This TCR beta chain derives from a study of spatial heterogeneity in lung cancer. TCRdb redid the calling of the 5' RACE reads with MiXCR, one entry per CDR3 protein. This table holds approximately 94,000 distinct CDR3 sequences, 4% to 4.5% found once. Study findings and constraints: Tumors with more nonsynonymous mutations had more expanded intratumoral alpha and beta TCRs. The authors estimated that 5.5% to 7% of tumor T cells were covered for alpha chains and approximately 14% for beta chains.

This clonotype showed up just a few times. The antigen is undetermined. As to time point: sample taken at primary tumor resection. The donor group consisted of around 70 patients who had untreated, early-stage non-small cell lung cancer. Frozen PBMC, nontumor lung or tumor provided whole RNA, which was sequenced unsorted. The germline V gene encodes CDR1 SGHAT and CDR2 FQNNGV. V was shortened by 5 bases and J by 2 bases, with 12 bases between the two germline ends. The CDR3 length is 15 residues. V gene TRBV11-2 combines with J gene TRBJ2-2; perhaps TRBD2 as D (5 bases). The origin of this receptor is a male donor with early-stage non-small cell lung cancer. The material was lung tumor tissue, obtained at surgery. The CDR3 nucleotides read TGTGCCAGCAGCCCCTTGCGGACTAACACCGGGGAGCTGTTTTTT. It specifies CASSPLRTNTGELFF.